This TCR beta chain comes out of a study of blood T cell repertoires in COVID-19. As for the study in general: In each case, the material was cDNA or gDNA derived from T cells, B-cell-depleted T cells, or PBMCs.

In the authors' methods: Quantification of nucleated cells was approximated via reference gene primer amplification. Clones were sequenced by immunoSEQ multiplex PCR, and TCRdb holds only the in-frame ones, with some missing. That table gives V, J and clone size, and the DNA gave D and trimming. The repertoire holds 250,000 to 300,000 clones, roughly 89% seen once, with 1.5% to 2% in the top ten. This clone appeared once. Researchers sorted participants into cohorts using their self-reported clinical history. Germline V CDR1 and CDR2: SNHLY, FYNNEI. The J segment lost 6 bases and the V segment lost 3 bases, leaving 10 bases of the junction unmatched. This CDR3 contains 16 residues.

The sequencing input was PBMCs or T cells enriched from blood (not recorded which). The sequence was collected from a woman aged 40 to 50 who had recovered from COVID-19. The chain joins TRBV2 to TRBJ2-1; 8 positions agree with TRBD2. The CDR3, as DNA: TGTGCCAGCAGTGAGGTCGCGGGACTAGGGCCCAATGAGCAGTTCTTC. Its translation: CASSEVAGLGPNEQFF.